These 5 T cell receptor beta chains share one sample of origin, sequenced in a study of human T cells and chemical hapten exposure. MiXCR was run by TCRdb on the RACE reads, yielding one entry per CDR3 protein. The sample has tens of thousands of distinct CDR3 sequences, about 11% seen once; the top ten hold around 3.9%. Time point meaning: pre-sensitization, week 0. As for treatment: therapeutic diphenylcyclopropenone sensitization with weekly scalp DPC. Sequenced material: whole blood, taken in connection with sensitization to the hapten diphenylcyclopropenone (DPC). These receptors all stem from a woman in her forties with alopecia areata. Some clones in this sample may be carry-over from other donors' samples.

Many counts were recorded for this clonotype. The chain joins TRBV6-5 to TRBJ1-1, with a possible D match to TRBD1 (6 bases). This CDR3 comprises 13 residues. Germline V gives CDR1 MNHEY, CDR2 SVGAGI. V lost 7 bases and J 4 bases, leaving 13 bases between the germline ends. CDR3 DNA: TGTGCCAGCACCAACGGAGGGGGCACTGAAGCTTTCTTT. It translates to CASTNGGGTEAFF.

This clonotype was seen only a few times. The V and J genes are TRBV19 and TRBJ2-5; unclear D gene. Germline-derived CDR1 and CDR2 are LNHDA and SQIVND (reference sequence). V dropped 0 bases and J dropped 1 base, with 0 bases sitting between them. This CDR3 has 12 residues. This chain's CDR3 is CASSIDQETQYF. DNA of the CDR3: TGTGCCAGTAGTATAGACCAAGAGACCCAGTACTTC.

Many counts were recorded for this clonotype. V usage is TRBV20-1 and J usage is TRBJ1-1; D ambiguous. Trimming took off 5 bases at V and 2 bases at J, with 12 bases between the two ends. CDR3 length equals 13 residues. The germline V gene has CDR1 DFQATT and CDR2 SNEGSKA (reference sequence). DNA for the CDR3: TGCAGTGCTTCCACAACCCTAAACACTGAAGCTTTCTTT. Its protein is CSASTTLNTEAFF.

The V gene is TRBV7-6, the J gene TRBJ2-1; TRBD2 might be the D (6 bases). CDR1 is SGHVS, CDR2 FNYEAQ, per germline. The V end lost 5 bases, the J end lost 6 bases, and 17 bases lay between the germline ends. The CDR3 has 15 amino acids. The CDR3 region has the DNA TGTGCCAGCAGCCCTATCAGGGAGGCGGTCAATGAGCAGTTCTTC. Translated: CASSPIREAVNEQFF.

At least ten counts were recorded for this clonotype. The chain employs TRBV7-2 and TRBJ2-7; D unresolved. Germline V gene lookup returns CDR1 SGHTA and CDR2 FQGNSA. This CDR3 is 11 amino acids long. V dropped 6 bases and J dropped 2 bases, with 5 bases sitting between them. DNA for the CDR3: TGTGCCAGCAGTCTAACCTACGAGCAGTACTTC. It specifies CASSLTYEQYF.